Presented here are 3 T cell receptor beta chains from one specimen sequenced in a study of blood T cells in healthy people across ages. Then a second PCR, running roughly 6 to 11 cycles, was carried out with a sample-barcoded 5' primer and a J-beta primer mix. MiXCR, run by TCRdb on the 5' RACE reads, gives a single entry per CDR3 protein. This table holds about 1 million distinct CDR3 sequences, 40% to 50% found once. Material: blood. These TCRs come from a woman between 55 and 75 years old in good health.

CDR3 bases: TGTGCCAGCAGCCAAGATCTTGTGGCACTAGGGCCGGGCGAGCAGTACTTC. This encodes CASSQDLVALGPGEQYF. The chain joins TRBV4-2 to TRBJ2-4, with D perhaps matching TRBD2 (5 bases). The DNA end favors TRBJ2-7, so the J call may be wrong. This CDR3 is built from 17 residues. CDR1 is LGHNA and CDR2 is YNFKEQ in the germline V gene.

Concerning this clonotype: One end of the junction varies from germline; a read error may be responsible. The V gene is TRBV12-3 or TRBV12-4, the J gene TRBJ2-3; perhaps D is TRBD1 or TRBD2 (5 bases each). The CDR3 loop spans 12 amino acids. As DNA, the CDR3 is TGTGCCAACAGTTTCGGGGCCGATACGCAGTATTTT. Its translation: CANSFGADTQYF.

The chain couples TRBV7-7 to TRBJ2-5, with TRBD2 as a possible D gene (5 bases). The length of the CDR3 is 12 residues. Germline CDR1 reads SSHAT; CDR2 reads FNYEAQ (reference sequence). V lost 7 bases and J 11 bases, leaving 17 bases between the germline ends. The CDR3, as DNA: TGTGCCAGCAAAGGAGGAGGTTATGAGCAGTACTTC. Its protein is CASKGGGYEQYF.